This entry concerns a single T cell receptor beta chain. These data belong to a study of monozygotic twins with inflammatory bowel disease. TCRdb reprocessed the 5' RACE reads, with one entry per CDR3 protein and no DNA. This listing includes approximately 330,000 distinct CDR3 sequences. Germline CDR1 and CDR2: KGHSH and LQKENI. The CDR3 runs 14 residues. The sequence came from a human donor with ulcerative colitis or Crohn's disease, or a healthy co-twin of an affected twin (not recorded which). Sample: blood. The chain is built from TRBV18 and TRBJ1-4; TCRdb designates TRBD1, a call that cannot be tested without DNA. CDR3 in amino acids: CASSPRGANEKLFF.